The 15 T cell receptor beta chains below were found in one sample sequenced in a study of metastatic and nonmetastatic thyroid tumors. TCRdb re-analyzed the PCR reads through MiXCR. The top ten clones hold roughly 10% of a sample with some 4,300 clones, about 25% of them seen once. Patients underwent thyroid surgery, and none had received any treatment before it. The sequenced sample was tumor tissue. All receptors derive from a male donor with papillary thyroid cancer or a benign thyroid nodule (not recorded which). Some clones in this sample may be carry-over from other donors' samples.

This clone turned up a few times. V usage is TRBV28 and J usage is TRBJ1-5, with TRBD1 matching 9 bases. V lost 1 base to trimming and J lost 6 bases; unmatched junction nucleotides: 1. The CDR3 runs 14 residues. Germline V gene data show CDR1 as MDHEN and CDR2 as SYDVKM. CDR3 sequence (DNA): TGTGCCAGCAGTTTATACAGGGGGCGTCAGCCCCAGCATTTT. As protein: CASSLYRGRQPQHF. The variable domain in full, completed from reference TRBV28 and TRBJ1-5, reads DVKVTQSSRYLVKRTGEKVFLECVQDMDHENMFWYRQDPGLGLRLIYFSYDVKMKEKGDIPEGYSVSREKKERFSLILESASTNQTSMYLCASSLYRGRQPQHFGDGTRLSIL.

The V gene is TRBV20-1, the J gene TRBJ1-1; D is ambiguous. Between the trimmed V and J ends, which lost 7 bases and 6 bases, there was a span of 9 bases. This CDR3 has 10 residues. The germline V gene encodes CDR1 DFQATT and CDR2 SNEGSKA (reference sequence). The CDR3 region has the DNA TGCAGTGTGCCAGGCGCTGAAGCTTTCTTT. Translated, it gives CSVPGAEAFF.

This clone is labeled as medium-sized. Other DNA sequences within the sample encode an identical CDR3. V is TRBV18 and J is TRBJ2-3, with 13 positions matching TRBD2. The V gene end was trimmed by 4 bases and the J gene end by 4 bases; junction bases not matched to a gene: 5. In germline, CDR1 is KGHSH, CDR2 LQKENI. The CDR3 is 16 residues long. The CDR3: CASSLGLAGDADTQYF. In DNA form, the CDR3 reads TGTGCCAGCTCACTTGGACTAGCGGGAGACGCAGATACGCAGTATTTT.

By proportion, this clone is large (0.1 to 1%). V gene TRBV12-3 or TRBV12-4 combines with J gene TRBJ2-2; TRBD2 agrees at 12 bases. V gave up 7 bases and J gave up 3 bases; unmatched junction bases: 12. The CDR3 loop spans 18 amino acids. The CDR3 protein is CASTNELAGGMDTGELFF. The CDR3 DNA follows: TGTGCCAGCACTAATGAACTAGCGGGAGGAATGGACACCGGGGAGCTGTTTTTT.

This clone is labeled as medium-sized (0.01 to 0.1%). At the DNA level, this CDR3 is encoded by other sequences in the same sample as well. V usage is TRBV20-1 and J usage is TRBJ1-2, with 10 bases lining up with TRBD1. J lost 8 bases, V lost 2 bases, and 8 bases had no gene match. Germline V lookup: CDR1 DFQATT, CDR2 SNEGSKA (reference sequence). CDR3 length: 14 residues. The CDR3 DNA reads as TGCAGTGCTAGAACCGGGACAGGGGTTGGGGGCTACACCTTC. This encodes CSARTGTGVGGYTF.

The V and J genes are TRBV3-1 and TRBJ2-1; D is unresolved. Trimming stripped 3 bases from V and 6 bases from J, with 3 bases between. CDR3 size: 11 residues. Germline V gene sequence: CDR1 LGHDT, CDR2 YNNKEL (reference sequence). CDR3 region: CASSHVNEQFF. CDR3 nucleotides: TGTGCCAGCAGCCACGTCAATGAGCAGTTCTTC.

To note about this clone: Other DNA sequences in this specimen translate into the identical CDR3. The chain uses TRBV20-1 and TRBJ2-1; 7 bases align to TRBD2. The V gene end was trimmed by 4 bases and the J gene end by 3 bases; junction bases not matched to a gene: 9. The length of the CDR3 is 15 residues. Germline V gene lookup returns CDR1 DFQATT and CDR2 SNEGSKA (reference sequence). The DNA for the CDR3 is TGCAGTGCTAAGCCCCGTACTAGCGTCTACAATGAGCAGTTCTTC. This encodes CSAKPRTSVYNEQFF.

The chain couples TRBV19 to TRBJ2-1; D possibly corresponds to TRBD2 (5 bases). The germline V gene encodes CDR1 LNHDA and CDR2 SQIVND (reference sequence). The CDR3 has 14 residues. With 6 bases removed from V and 6 bases from J, the gap between germline ends came to 15 bases. DNA for the CDR3: TGTGCCAGTAGCCCGGAGGCAGACTTCAATGAGCAGTTCTTC. Translated, it gives CASSPEADFNEQFF.

The count of this clone is one. This rearrangement joins TRBV5-4 to TRBJ2-7, with D possibly matching TRBD2 (6 bases). This CDR3 has 16 amino acids. V lost 4 bases, J lost 2 bases, and 19 bases lay in between. From germline, CDR1 is SGHNT and CDR2 YYREEE (reference sequence). CDR3: CASSPDRGGTAYEQYF. In DNA, the CDR3 is TGTGCCAGCAGCCCGGATCGGGGCGGGACGGCCTACGAGCAGTACTTC.

The rearrangement links TRBV4-2 to TRBJ2-3; D could derive from TRBD1 or TRBD2 (5 bases each). Per germline, CDR1 LGHNA and CDR2 YNFKEQ. The CDR3 loop spans 16 amino acids. The V end was cut by 0 bases, the J end by 0 bases, with 10 bases between. The chain's CDR3 is CASSQEFGGSTDTQYF. CDR3 in DNA: TGTGCCAGCAGCCAAGAATTTGGGGGAAGCACAGATACGCAGTATTTT.

V and J are TRBV11-2 and TRBJ2-3; 10 bases align to TRBD2. This CDR3 comprises 16 residues. Germline V lookup: CDR1 SGHAT, CDR2 FQNNGV. The J segment lost 8 bases and the V segment lost 4 bases, leaving 12 bases of the junction unmatched. For the CDR3, the DNA is TGTGCCAGCAGCTCCCAGCGGGGGGGCCTCACGGGTACGCAGTATTTT. Its protein is CASSSQRGGLTGTQYF.

CDR3 nucleotides: TGTGCCAGCAGCTCGCGATTGGACACCGAGGGATACAATGAGCAGTTCTTC. It yields the protein CASSSRLDTEGYNEQFF. The V call is TRBV11-2, the J call TRBJ2-1; tentatively, D is TRBD1 or TRBD2 (5 bases each). The CDR3 length is 17 residues. V was trimmed by 4 bases and J by 4 bases, leaving 20 bases between them. Germline values: CDR1 SGHAT, CDR2 FQNNGV. Looking up the rest from reference TRBV11-2 and TRBJ2-1 gives the full variable domain: EAGVAQSPRYKIIEKRQSVAFWCNPISGHATLYWYQQILGQGPKLLIQFQNNGVVDDSQLPKDRFSAERLKGVDSTLKIQPAKLEDSAVYLCASSSRLDTEGYNEQFFGPGTRLTVL.

V usage is TRBV20-1 and J usage is TRBJ2-7, with 9 positions matching TRBD1. V lost 4 bases to trimming and J lost 5 bases; unmatched junction nucleotides: 9. Germline V gene lookup returns CDR1 DFQATT and CDR2 SNEGSKA (reference sequence). This CDR3 region has 14 residues. For the CDR3, the DNA is TGCAGTGCTATGAGGACAGGGGTGGGAAACGAGCAGTACTTC. Protein: CSAMRTGVGNEQYF.

The V gene is TRBV5-1, the J gene TRBJ2-1, with 9 positions matching TRBD1. J lost 13 bases, V lost 5 bases, and 10 bases had no gene match. This CDR3 region has 13 residues. Per the germline V gene, CDR1 is SGHRS and CDR2 is YFSETQ. The CDR3 coding sequence is TGCGCCAGCAGTCCGGACGGGACAGGGCTCCAGTTCTTC. This encodes CASSPDGTGLQFF.

This chain links TRBV19 with TRBJ2-1; 8 bases align to TRBD1. This CDR3 contains 14 residues. V shed 7 bases and J 5 bases; nucleotides not matched to a gene: 7. The germline gives CDR1 LNHDA, CDR2 SQIVND (reference sequence). The CDR3 spells CASTRTGLNNEQFF. CDR3 bases: TGTGCCAGTACGAGGACAGGGCTCAACAATGAGCAGTTCTTC. Complete variable domain (other parts from reference TRBV19 and TRBJ2-1): DGGITQSPKYLFRKEGQNVTLSCEQNLNHDAMYWYRQDPGQGLRLIYYSQIVNDFQKGDIAEGYSVSREKKESFPLTVTSAQKNPTAFYLCASTRTGLNNEQFFGPGTRLTVL.